The clone carrying this TCR beta chain was picked up a small number of times. These data come from a study of blood T cell repertoires in COVID-19. Study overall: Whether acute or convalescent, the COVID-19 samples came from the United States, Italy and Spain.

The method was immunoSEQ multiplex PCR; TCRdb's version includes in-frame clones alone and lacks a portion of them. The data hold around 260,000 clones, with approximately 86% observed a single time. The CDR3 is made up of 14 amino acids. This sequence joins TRBV21-1 and TRBJ2-1; the table's D gene call, TRBD2, was not cross checked with the DNA. TRBV21-1 is designated a pseudogene. The receptor was derived from a man aged 40-55 years who had recovered from COVID-19. Material for sequencing was peripheral blood. CDR3 nucleotide sequence: TGTGCCCCCATCGGAGGGCCTACCTACAATGAGCAGTTCTTC. This encodes CAPIGGPTYNEQFF.